This TCR beta chain derives from a study of T-cell reconstitution after alpha-beta-depleted transplantation in children. Germline values: CDR1 MNHEY, CDR2 SVGAGI. There are 14 residues in the CDR3. V lost 2 bases and J 0 bases, leaving 5 bases between the germline ends. Concerning this clonotype: Lacking the conserved final phenylalanine or tryptophan, this CDR3 likely reflects a read error.

Unique molecular identifiers tagged the TCRbeta library. TCRdb ran MiXCR on the PCR reads and lists one entry per CDR3 protein. In the table there are 600,000 or so distinct CDR3 sequences, about 23% of which are singletons. This TCR was sampled from a boy less than two years old who had a stem cell transplant for acute myeloid leukemia, so the T cells may come from the graft donor. The chain links TRBV6-5 to TRBJ1-5; D is undetermined. Sequencing was performed on PBMCs, mostly from graft donor cells, taken 360 days after TCRalphabeta/CD19-depleted stem cell transplant. The CDR3: CASSYPYSNQPQHL. CDR3 in DNA: TGTGCCAGCAGTTACCCATATAGCAATCAGCCCCAGCATCTT.